The 6 T cell receptor beta chains in this list originate from one sample, sequenced in a study of naive and memory T cell subsets. Two oligonucleotides, mixed equimolar, formed the beta constant-region primer covering TRBC1 and TRBC2. The ligated cDNA underwent four PCR rounds using SP2 and nested alpha and beta constant-region primers. TCRdb re-called the UMI-ligation and nested PCR reads with MiXCR, one entry per CDR3 protein. The sample lists over 30,000 distinct CDR3 sequences; less than 20% were seen once. Specimen: effector memory CD4+ T cells from blood. Stated subset: effector memory, CD45RA- CD27-. Every receptor here comes from a human donor in good health.

The J gene is TRBJ2-5, the V gene TRBV5-6, with a tentative D call TRBD1 (6 bases). The CDR3 sequence is 15 residues long. The V gene lost 0 bases and the J gene lost 5 bases, with 14 bases spanning the gap. Germline CDR1 and CDR2: SGHDT and YYEEEE. Here the CDR3 DNA reads TGTGCCAGCAGCTTGGACGGTCAGGGGTTGGAGACCCAGTACTTC. Protein: CASSLDGQGLETQYF. Filled out from reference TRBV5-6 and TRBJ2-5, the complete variable domain reads DAGVTQSPTHLIKTRGQQVTLRCSPKSGHDTVSWYQQALGQGPQFIFQYYEEEERQRGNFPDRFSGHQFPNYSSELNVNALLLGDSALYLCASSLDGQGLETQYFGPGTRLLVL.

This clonotype appeared many times. This chain uses TRBV28 with TRBJ2-7, with TRBD1 identical over 9 bases. V shed 4 bases and J 6 bases; nucleotides not matched to a gene: 10. The V gene's germline CDR1 is MDHEN and CDR2 SYDVKM. The CDR3 is 15 amino acids. The CDR3 nucleotides are TGTGCCAGCAGTTCCTCCGGGACAGGGTTCTCCGAGCAGTACTTC. Encoded protein: CASSSSGTGFSEQYF.

This clonotype was observed a few times. The chain employs TRBV2 and TRBJ2-7; D is perhaps TRBD1 (6 bases). The CDR3 runs 15 residues. The germline CDR1 and CDR2 sequences are SNHLY and FYNNEI. The ends were cut back, 3 bases at V and 2 bases at J, with 14 bases in the middle. The CDR3 protein is CASSESTTGTYEQYF. The CDR3 bases are TGTGCCAGCAGTGAGAGTACGACAGGTACCTACGAGCAGTACTTC.

In its sample, this clonotype was seen a few times. The V gene is TRBV13, the J gene TRBJ2-7; D not resolved. Germline CDR1 is PRHDT and CDR2 is FYEKMQ (reference sequence). The CDR3 covers 11 residues. V was trimmed by 0 bases and J by 4 bases, leaving 1 base between them. The CDR3: CASSLGYEQYF. CDR3 sequence (DNA): TGTGCCAGCAGCTTAGGGTACGAGCAGTACTTC.

This clonotype has ten or more counts. The chain is built from TRBV14 and TRBJ1-3; 10 positions agree with TRBD1. The CDR3 runs 18 residues. Germline V gene sequence: CDR1 SGHDN, CDR2 FVKESK. V gave up 3 bases and J gave up 2 bases; unmatched junction bases: 10. CDR3 nucleotides: TGTGCCAGCAGCCACCCGACAGGGGGCCTTTTAGCTGGAAACACCATATATTTT. Translation: CASSHPTGGLLAGNTIYF.

The chain has TRBV6-6 and TRBJ2-7; no firm D call. Trimming removed 2 bases at V and 5 bases at J, with 7 bases between. The V gene's germline CDR1 is MNHNY and CDR2 SVGAGI (reference sequence). This CDR3 contains 12 residues. The CDR3 DNA sequence: TGTGCCAGCAGTTACGGGCAGGACGAGCAGTACTTC. Protein: CASSYGQDEQYF.